The 31 T cell receptor beta chains reported below all come from one sample, sequenced in a study of radiotherapy plus CTLA-4 blockade in lung cancer. Repertoires were generated with immunoSEQ multiplex PCR, while TCRdb's copy carries only in-frame clones and drops some. The sample lists tens of thousands of clones, roughly 80% occurring once. The sequenced sample was peripheral blood, obtained from a patient treated with radiotherapy plus ipilimumab. These receptors originate from a human donor with non-small cell lung cancer that progressed on radiotherapy plus ipilimumab.

V and J are TRBV5-6 and TRBJ2-4; D may be TRBD1 (6 bases). There are 14 residues in the CDR3. The germline V gene has CDR1 SGHDT and CDR2 YYEEEE. The germline V and J ends were trimmed by 0 bases and 9 bases, with 13 bases remaining between them. The CDR3 here is CASSLAAGVSIQYF. In nucleotides, the CDR3 is TGTGCCAGCAGCTTGGCGGCAGGGGTTAGCATTCAGTACTTC.

V and J are TRBV11-2 and TRBJ2-1; TRBD1 might be the D (5 bases). Per germline, CDR1 SGHAT and CDR2 FQNNGV. Trimming shortened V by 1 base and J by 0 bases, and 13 bases separated the two germline ends. The CDR3 covers 17 residues. The CDR3 sequence: CASSLGLGPSSYNEQFF. CDR3 coding DNA: TGTGCCAGCAGCTTAGGGCTGGGGCCGAGCTCCTACAATGAGCAGTTCTTC.

This sequence joins TRBV6-1 and TRBJ1-5; 9 bases agree with TRBD1. CDR1 is MNHNS and CDR2 is SASEGT in the germline V gene. The CDR3 sequence is 15 residues long. Trimming cost V 6 bases and J 2 bases; bases outside gene matches: 5. Here the CDR3 reads CASRGTGNGNQPQHF. For the CDR3, the DNA is TGTGCCAGCAGAGGGACAGGGAATGGCAATCAGCCCCAGCATTTT.

DNA of the CDR3: TGTGCCAGCCGGGGGACAGGGGACAACGAGCAGTACTTC. It yields the protein CASRGTGDNEQYF. The rearrangement links TRBV7-9 to TRBJ2-7; 10 bases agree with TRBD1. This CDR3 spans 13 amino acids. V gave up 8 bases and J gave up 5 bases; unmatched junction bases: 6. From germline, CDR1 is SEHNR and CDR2 FQNEAQ (reference sequence).

The sample holds one count of this clone. V gene TRBV4-3 combines with J gene TRBJ2-1; 12 positions match TRBD2. With V trimmed by 5 bases and J by 7 bases, 12 bases remained unmatched. The CDR3 loop spans 17 amino acids. Germline V lookup: CDR1 LGHNA, CDR2 YSLEER. The CDR3 bases are TGCGCCAGCAGCTCACGACTAGCGGGAGTAGGCGAAAATGAGCAGTTCTTC. Its protein is CASSSRLAGVGENEQFF.

The CDR3 DNA follows: TGTGCCAGCAGTTTGGGGTGGAGGGGGAACACTGAAGCTTTCTTT. This translates into CASSLGWRGNTEAFF. V gene TRBV27 combines with J gene TRBJ1-1; possible D gene TRBD1, 5 bases. The CDR3 extends over 15 amino acids. Germline lookup yields CDR1 MNHEY and CDR2 SMNVEV (reference sequence). Trimming shortened V by 3 bases and J by 1 base, and 12 bases separated the two germline ends.

This sequence joins TRBV2 and TRBJ2-2; D gene ambiguous. CDR3 size: 15 residues. Looked up from germline, CDR1 is SNHLY and CDR2 is FYNNEI. V lost 5 bases, J lost 2 bases, and 12 bases lay in between. The CDR3 sequence is CASSYIPINTGELFF. The CDR3 DNA follows: TGTGCCAGCAGTTACATACCCATTAACACCGGGGAGCTGTTTTTT.

The V call is TRBV19, the J call TRBJ2-5; either TRBD1 or TRBD2 may fit D (5 bases each). Trimming took off 5 bases at V and 7 bases at J, with 17 bases between the two ends. The CDR3 covers 14 residues. CDR1 LNHDA and CDR2 SQIVND come from the germline V gene (reference sequence). The CDR3: CASSPEVARGTQYF. For the CDR3, the DNA is TGTGCCAGTAGTCCCGAGGTGGCGAGGGGGACCCAGTACTTC.

This sequence joins TRBV7-9 and TRBJ2-3, with TRBD2 matching 7 bases. The CDR3 covers 16 residues. J was trimmed by 1 base and V by 5 bases; bases with no gene match: 9. The germline V gene encodes CDR1 SEHNR and CDR2 FQNEAQ (reference sequence). CDR3 DNA sequence: TGTGCCAGCAGCCATGAACCAGGGAGGGGCACAGATACGCAGTATTTT. Translation gives CASSHEPGRGTDTQYF.

The chain joins TRBV4-1 to TRBJ1-3; D is ambiguous. The CDR3 has 14 residues. V lost 3 bases and J 9 bases, leaving 15 bases between the germline ends. Germline assignment: CDR1 MGHRA and CDR2 YSYEKL. The CDR3 spells CASSHPLRDSTIYF. In nucleotides, the CDR3 is TGCGCCAGCAGCCATCCTCTCCGGGATTCCACCATATATTTT.

V and J are TRBV29-1 and TRBJ2-7; a weak D match, TRBD1 (5 bases). Germline V gene lookup returns CDR1 SQVTM and CDR2 ANQGSEA. The CDR3 runs 15 residues. V was clipped by 7 bases and J by 3 bases, with 22 bases between them. Here the CDR3 DNA reads TGCAGCGCCGAGGTCGGTCTAGGACATAACTACGAGCAGTACTTC. It specifies CSAEVGLGHNYEQYF.

This clone was seen a handful of times. The chain carries TRBV18 and TRBJ1-1, with D unresolved. CDR3 length equals 13 residues. The germline V and J ends were trimmed by 6 bases and 1 base, with 9 bases remaining between them. From germline, CDR1 is KGHSH and CDR2 LQKENI. CDR3: CASSTSPNTEAFF. The CDR3 DNA is TGTGCCAGCTCGACAAGCCCGAACACTGAAGCTTTCTTT.

Remarks on this clone: Other DNA sequences within the sample encode an identical CDR3. The V gene is TRBV7-9, the J gene TRBJ2-3; D is ambiguous. Trimming pared 3 bases from V and 2 bases from J, leaving 9 bases between. The CDR3 extends over 14 amino acids. The germline V gene has CDR1 SEHNR and CDR2 FQNEAQ (reference sequence). CDR3 bases: TGTGCCAGCAGCTTGGGTGGGATCACAGATACGCAGTATTTT. It is translated as CASSLGGITDTQYF.

V is TRBV19 and J is TRBJ1-5; 11 bases align to TRBD1. Germline trimming cut 5 bases from V and 0 bases from J; bases unmatched to any gene: 9. This CDR3 is 18 amino acids long. Germline V CDR1 and CDR2: LNHDA, SQIVND (reference sequence). The CDR3 bases are TGTGCCAGTAGTTCCCGGGACAGGGGGATTCTTAGCAATCAGCCCCAGCATTTT. Translation gives CASSSRDRGILSNQPQHF.

CDR3 nucleotide sequence: TGCGCCAGCACCCCCCGCGCTAGCGGGAGGGCCAGGTCCTACAATGAGCAGTTCTTC. It yields the protein CASTPRASGRARSYNEQFF. This rearrangement joins TRBV5-1 to TRBJ2-1; TRBD2 agrees at 12 bases. CDR1 and CDR2 (germline): SGHRS, YFSETQ. The CDR3 spans 19 residues. Trimming at V came to 6 bases and at J to 1 base, leaving 14 bases not matched to a gene. Using reference TRBV5-1 and TRBJ2-1 for the parts outside the CDR3, the full variable domain is KAGVTQTPRYLIKTRGQQVTLSCSPISGHRSVSWYQQTPGQGLQFLFEYFSETQRNKGNFPGRFSGRQFSNSRSEMNVSTLELGDSALYLCASTPRASGRARSYNEQFFGPGTRLTVL.

This clone came up once. DNA for the CDR3: TGTGCCAGCTCACCCGCGGGAAGCGACGAGCAGTACGTC. This codes for CASSPAGSDEQYV. The rearrangement joins TRBV18 to TRBJ2-7, with D possibly matching TRBD2 (6 bases). V dropped 3 bases and J dropped 5 bases, with 11 bases sitting between them. The germline V gene has CDR1 KGHSH and CDR2 LQKENI. The CDR3 is made up of 13 amino acids.

The V and J genes are TRBV19 and TRBJ1-4; D is unclear. V was clipped by 4 bases and J by 8 bases, with 8 bases between them. CDR1 LNHDA and CDR2 SQIVND come from the germline V gene (reference sequence). This CDR3 has 12 amino acids. CDR3 nucleotides: TGTGCCAGTAGTAGTGGACGAGAAAAACTGTTTTTT. Translation gives CASSSGREKLFF.

The rearrangement links TRBV5-6 to TRBJ2-1, with D uncertain. Germline CDR1 is SGHDT and CDR2 is YYEEEE. Trimming removed 0 bases from V and 6 bases from J, with 10 bases in between. The CDR3 covers 14 residues. The CDR3 nucleotides are TGTGCCAGCAGCTTGGTCGGGCGTCTCAATGAGCAGTTCTTC. Encoded protein: CASSLVGRLNEQFF.

The rearrangement joins TRBV28 to TRBJ1-5; a weak D match, TRBD1 (5 bases). The CDR3 extends over 18 amino acids. Trimming pared 7 bases from V and 5 bases from J, leaving 27 bases between. Germline V gene sequence: CDR1 MDHEN, CDR2 SYDVKM. The CDR3 DNA follows: TGTGCCAGCACCAACCCCGGCGGGGGGAGTCGATTGGATCAGCCCCAGCATTTT. Its translation is CASTNPGGGSRLDQPQHF.

The chain joins TRBV6-4 to TRBJ2-1, with a possible D match to TRBD2 (5 bases). CDR3 size: 15 residues. The V gene lost 5 bases and the J gene lost 10 bases, with 21 bases spanning the gap. Per the germline V gene, CDR1 is MRHNA and CDR2 is SNTAGT. This CDR3 reads CASSPSGTPSEEQFF. The CDR3, as DNA: TGTGCCAGCAGTCCAAGCGGCACTCCGAGTGAGGAGCAGTTCTTC.

This chain links TRBV9 with TRBJ2-1, with 11 bases identical to TRBD2. The CDR3 covers 19 residues. Germline CDR1 is SGDLS and CDR2 is YYNGEE. The J segment lost 9 bases and the V segment lost 3 bases, leaving 20 bases of the junction unmatched. CDR3 sequence: CASSALREYRISGRVEQFF. Here the CDR3 DNA reads TGTGCCAGCAGCGCCCTCAGGGAATACCGGATTAGCGGGAGGGTTGAGCAGTTCTTC. The full variable domain, completed using reference TRBV9 and TRBJ2-1, is DSGVTQTPKHLITATGQRVTLRCSPRSGDLSVYWYQQSLDQGLQFLIQYYNGEERAKGNILERFSAQQFPDLHSELNLSSLELGDSALYFCASSALREYRISGRVEQFFGPGTRLTVL.

Comment on this clone: Germline and junction disagree at one end, which may indicate a read error. The genes are TRBV7-7 and TRBJ2-1; TRBD2 agrees at 14 bases. This CDR3 comprises 16 residues. Germline CDR1 is SSHAT and CDR2 is FNYEAQ (reference sequence). CDR3 protein: CASSSSTGTSGSEQFF. Written as DNA, the CDR3 is TGTGCTAGCAGTTCATCAACCGGGACTAGCGGGAGTGAGCAGTTCTTC.

This clone was detected only once. The genes are TRBV28 and TRBJ2-7; D tentatively fits TRBD1 or TRBD2 (5 bases each). This CDR3 contains 14 residues. Germline lookup yields CDR1 MDHEN and CDR2 SYDVKM. The V end lost 5 bases, the J end lost 4 bases, and 15 bases lay between the germline ends. The CDR3 loop is CASSQTGTSYEQYF. For the CDR3, the DNA is TGTGCCAGCAGTCAAACGGGGACCTCGTACGAGCAGTACTTC.

V is TRBV27 and J is TRBJ1-4; 10 positions match TRBD1. The germline V gene has CDR1 MNHEY and CDR2 SMNVEV (reference sequence). CDR3 length: 15 residues. J was trimmed by 7 bases and V by 2 bases; bases with no gene match: 4. Here the CDR3 DNA reads TGTGCCAGCAGTTTAGGGACAGGGGAGGGTGAAAAACTGTTTTTT. This gives the protein CASSLGTGEGEKLFF.

The sample holds one count of this clone. This chain connects TRBV11-2 to TRBJ2-1; D gene ambiguous. This CDR3 is 13 amino acids long. Per the germline V gene, CDR1 is SGHAT and CDR2 is FQNNGV. V was cut by 1 base and J by 4 bases, with 5 bases left in between. In DNA, the CDR3 is TGTGCCAGCAGCTTAGCAGAGTACAATGAGCAGTTCTTC. Amino acid sequence: CASSLAEYNEQFF.

This clone appeared a few times. The J gene is TRBJ2-2, the V gene TRBV5-6; D is ambiguous. With 4 bases removed from V and 7 bases from J, the gap between germline ends came to 8 bases. The CDR3 runs to 12 residues. Per germline, CDR1 SGHDT and CDR2 YYEEEE. Written as DNA, the CDR3 is TGTGCCAGCAGCCGAGTAAACGGGGAGCTGTTTTTT. The encoded protein is CASSRVNGELFF.

The V call is TRBV21-1, the J call TRBJ2-7; the D call of TRBD1 is as the table states it, not checked on the DNA. TRBV21-1 is reported as a pseudogene. The CDR3 extends over 13 amino acids. The CDR3 loop is CASSKGHSYEQYF. CDR3 bases: TGTGCCAGCAGCAAAGGACACTCCTACGAGCAGTACTTC.

This chain uses TRBV6-5 with TRBJ1-5; no clear D. Per germline, CDR1 MNHEY and CDR2 SVGAGI. Deletions cut 5 bases from V and 5 bases from J, with 16 bases between. CDR3 length equals 15 residues. The CDR3 coding sequence is TGTGCCAGCAGTCTGACTGCGCTAACTGATCAGCCCCAGCATTTT. As protein: CASSLTALTDQPQHF.

The V call is TRBV5-1, the J call TRBJ2-4; 10 positions agree with TRBD1. Germline assignment: CDR1 SGHRS and CDR2 YFSETQ. V lost 0 bases, J lost 9 bases, and 3 bases stayed unmatched. The CDR3 length is 14 residues. The CDR3 reads CASSLGDRGSIQYF. Here the CDR3 DNA reads TGCGCCAGCAGCTTGGGGGACAGGGGAAGCATTCAGTACTTC.

This clone showed up just a few times. The rearrangement joins TRBV29-1 to TRBJ2-1, with D perhaps TRBD1 (5 bases). V gave up 5 bases and J gave up 3 bases, with 8 bases separating them. CDR1 is SQVTM, CDR2 ANQGSEA, per germline. This CDR3 has 12 amino acids. CDR3 bases: TGCAGCGTTCCTGACAGCTACAATGAGCAGTTCTTC. Protein: CSVPDSYNEQFF.

The CDR3, as DNA: TGCGCCAGCAGCTTGGTAAGCGGGTCCTACAATGAGCAGTTCTTC. It yields the protein CASSLVSGSYNEQFF. J is TRBJ2-1 and V is TRBV5-1; the D gene is possibly TRBD2 (6 bases). Trimming pared 0 bases from V and 1 base from J, leaving 8 bases between. Germline loops: CDR1 SGHRS, CDR2 YFSETQ. CDR3 length: 15 amino acids.